This is a list of T cell receptor beta chains from one sample in a study of identical twins. MiXCR, run by TCRdb on the 5' RACE reads, gives a single entry per CDR3 protein. The table shows approximately 680,000 distinct CDR3 sequences, with 7.1% occurring only once. These data are also associated with another study on yellow fever vaccine responses in identical twins.

Sequenced sample: PBMCs. These receptors all stem from a woman aged 18 to 35 in good health. The CDR3 runs from the conserved cysteine through the conserved F or W.

v_call	cdr3_length	cdr3_aa
TRBV5-1	16	CASSLVGLERNYEQYF
TRBV14	15	CASSQDPYLQETQYF
TRBV18	16	CASSPPGLQNNSPLHF
TRBV4-2	17	CASSQAGTSGGQDIQYF
TRBV21-1	14	CASKPDRGNSPLHF
TRBV19	14	CASRWLGGANEQFF
TRBV20-1	15	CSARATGAATGELFF
TRBV27	16	CASSRGGGGIQETQYF
TRBV7-9	16	CASSQLSLRGTYGYTF
TRBV10-3	14	CAISDLAGSGELFF
TRBV20-1	13	CSTRGTSGREQFF
TRBV7-8	16	CASSYQTTSGQETQYF